The 10 T cell receptor beta chains below all came from one sample that was sequenced in a study of PD-1 blockade in classical Hodgkin lymphoma. After autologous stem cell transplantation all patients relapsed, and prior brentuximab vedotin exposure differed between cohorts. Libraries were prepared by immunoSEQ multiplex PCR; TCRdb keeps only in-frame clonotypes and omits some of them. The repertoire holds about 41,000 clones, with about 86% as singletons. The sequencing used peripheral blood mononuclear cells (PBMCs), collected before the second cycle of nivolumab. The origin of the receptors is a human donor with classical Hodgkin lymphoma.

J is TRBJ2-2 and V is TRBV5-4; 10 bases agree with TRBD1. Germline trimming cut 0 bases from V and 4 bases from J; bases unmatched to any gene: 0. From germline, CDR1 is SGHNT and CDR2 YYREEE (reference sequence). CDR3 length: 15 residues. CDR3: CASSLGQGATGELFF. The CDR3 DNA sequence: TGTGCCAGCAGCTTGGGACAGGGGGCCACCGGGGAGCTGTTTTTT. The complete variable domain, with remaining parts taken from reference TRBV5-4 and TRBJ2-2, reads ETGVTQSPTHLIKTRGQQVTLRCSSQSGHNTVSWYQQALGQGPQFIFQYYREEENGRGNFPPRFSGLQFPNYSSELNVNALELDDSALYLCASSLGQGATGELFFGEGSRLTVL.

The CDR3 reads CASSLEASGAETQYF. For the CDR3, the DNA is TGTGCCAGCAGCTTAGAGGCTAGCGGGGCGGAGACCCAGTACTTC. The chain employs TRBV7-2 and TRBJ2-5; 9 positions agree with TRBD2. Germline lookup yields CDR1 SGHTA and CDR2 FQGNSA. CDR3 size: 15 residues. The V segment lost 1 base and the J segment 5 bases; nucleotides outside the gene matches: 5.

The chain has TRBV11-3 and TRBJ2-1; a weak D match, TRBD2 (6 bases). This CDR3 is built from 12 residues. Trimming took 4 bases from V and 7 from J, leaving 8 bases between them. Germline assignment: CDR1 SGHNT and CDR2 YENEEA. CDR3 DNA: TGTGCCAGCAGCTCCAGCGGGAATGAGCAGTTCTTC. This translates into CASSSSGNEQFF.

The chain combines TRBV4-3 with TRBJ2-3, with 7 bases aligning to TRBD2. This CDR3 contains 15 residues. V was clipped by 0 bases and J by 4 bases; unmatched bases: 4. Germline V gene sequence: CDR1 LGHNA, CDR2 YSLEER. CDR3 in amino acids: CASSQDWGGSDTQYF. Here the CDR3 DNA reads TGCGCCAGCAGCCAAGATTGGGGGGGGTCAGATACGCAGTATTTT.

This chain joins TRBV5-1 and TRBJ2-2; 9 bases are shared with TRBD2. Unmatched junction bases numbered 6, after V lost 0 bases and J lost 6 bases. The CDR3 is 16 residues long. Germline loops: CDR1 SGHRS, CDR2 YFSETQ. CDR3 nucleotide sequence: TGCGCCAGCAGCTTGGTGCTAGCGGGATTCGCCGGGGAGCTGTTTTTT. It yields the protein CASSLVLAGFAGELFF. Filled out from reference TRBV5-1 and TRBJ2-2, the complete variable domain reads KAGVTQTPRYLIKTRGQQVTLSCSPISGHRSVSWYQQTPGQGLQFLFEYFSETQRNKGNFPGRFSGRQFSNSRSEMNVSTLELGDSALYLCASSLVLAGFAGELFFGEGSRLTVL.

V and J are TRBV7-9 and TRBJ1-1; weak D call: TRBD1 (6 bases). CDR1 and CDR2 from the germline V gene are SEHNR and FQNEAQ (reference sequence). Deletions cut 7 bases from V and 1 base from J, with 19 bases between. The CDR3 runs to 16 residues. The CDR3 sequence: CASNPKGGVGNTEAFF. The DNA for the CDR3 is TGTGCCAGCAATCCCAAAGGGGGGGTTGGGAACACTGAAGCTTTCTTT.

The chain employs TRBV29-1 and TRBJ2-1, with 8 bases lining up with TRBD2. The ends lost 1 base at V and 6 bases at J; junction bases unmatched: 8. The V gene's germline CDR1 is SQVTM and CDR2 ANQGSEA. CDR3 size: 15 residues. This CDR3 reads CSVEGERGFPNEQFF. CDR3 nucleotides: TGCAGCGTTGAAGGGGAGCGGGGGTTTCCCAATGAGCAGTTCTTC.

This clone was observed a few times. The rearrangement uses TRBV7-9 and TRBJ1-1, with 8 bases matching TRBD1. The CDR3 loop spans 14 amino acids. After removal of 2 bases from V and 5 bases from J, the junction contained 4 bases not matched to a gene. The germline V gene has CDR1 SEHNR and CDR2 FQNEAQ (reference sequence). CDR3 bases: TGTGCCAGCAGCTTACTCGGACAGGGTACTGAAGCTTTCTTT. This sequence encodes CASSLLGQGTEAFF. Based on the CDR3 plus reference TRBV7-9 and TRBJ1-1, the full variable domain is DTGVSQNPRHKITKRGQNVTFRCDPISEHNRLYWYRQTLGQGPEFLTYFQNEAQLEKSRLLSDRFSAERPKGSFSTLEIQRTEQGDSAMYLCASSLLGQGTEAFFGQGTRLTVV.

V gene TRBV7-2 combines with J gene TRBJ2-7; the match to TRBD1 covers 8 bases. V shed 3 bases and J 7 bases; nucleotides not matched to a gene: 5. This CDR3 region has 13 residues. The germline gives CDR1 SGHTA, CDR2 FQGNSA. The CDR3 reads CASSFRQGTEQYF. The CDR3, as DNA: TGTGCCAGCAGCTTCAGACAGGGGACGGAGCAGTACTTC.

The V and J genes are TRBV6-6 and TRBJ2-6, with D possibly being TRBD1 (6 bases). Trimming cost V 5 bases and J 2 bases, with 13 bases left between them. Germline loops: CDR1 MNHNY, CDR2 SVGAGI (reference sequence). The CDR3 spans 16 residues. CDR3 in amino acids: CASSPGDKAGANVLTF. CDR3 nucleotides: TGTGCCAGCAGTCCCGGGGACAAAGCTGGGGCCAACGTCCTGACTTTC.